Listed below are T cell receptor beta chains from one sample, sequenced in a study of T cell responses to AZD1222 COVID-19 vaccine. Clones were sequenced by immunoSEQ multiplex PCR, and TCRdb holds only the in-frame ones, with some missing. The sample lists a few hundred thousand clones, over 85% occurring once. Sequencing used peripheral blood, obtained on day 0 of AZD1222 vaccination. These receptors were collected from an adult in good health. CDR3s include the opening cysteine and the closing phenylalanine or tryptophan. Each record gives: J gene, clone size, D gene, V gene, CDR3 protein, CDR3 DNA. A D gene is named only where the DNA matches it firmly. The size field is filled for only some rows; it gives once, few, many or a size class.

J: TRBJ1-6
size: NA
D: NA
V: TRBV6-2/TRBV6-3
CDR3: CASSYGRVANSPLHF
DNA: TGTGCCAGCAGTTACGGCAGGGTGGCGAATTCACCCCTCCACTTT

J: TRBJ1-1
size: NA
D: TRBD1
V: TRBV7-2
CDR3: CASSPQGGNTEAFF
DNA: TGTGCCAGCAGCCCGCAGGGGGGGAACACTGAAGCTTTCTTT

J: TRBJ2-2
size: NA
D: NA
V: TRBV6-5
CDR3: CASSPRGTGELFF
DNA: TGTGCCAGCTCCCCCCGTGGGACCGGGGAGCTGTTTTTT

J: TRBJ1-1
size: NA
D: NA
V: TRBV28
CDR3: CASTRGTQHTEAFF
DNA: TGTGCCAGCACCCGGGGAACACAGCACACTGAAGCTTTCTTT

J: TRBJ2-7
size: once
D: NA
V: TRBV5-4
CDR3: CASSPGGQHNEQYF
DNA: TGTGCCAGCAGCCCCGGGGGGCAGCATAACGAGCAGTACTTC

J: TRBJ2-2
size: few
D: NA
V: TRBV4-1
CDR3: CASSQPPDRYTGELFF
DNA: TGCGCCAGCAGCCAGCCCCCCGACAGGTACACCGGGGAGCTGTTTTTT

J: TRBJ1-1
size: NA
D: NA
V: TRBV19
CDR3: CASFAGNTEAFF
DNA: TGTGCCAGCTTTGCGGGGAACACTGAAGCTTTCTTT

J: TRBJ2-1
size: NA
D: NA
V: TRBV5-1
CDR3: CASSISGTMGEQFF
DNA: TGCGCCAGCAGCATTAGCGGCACAATGGGGGAGCAGTTCTTC

J: TRBJ1-1
size: NA
D: NA
V: TRBV5-1
CDR3: CASGLVEGTEAFF
DNA: TGCGCCAGCGGCCTCGTTGAAGGCACTGAAGCTTTCTTT

J: TRBJ1-1
size: once
D: NA
V: TRBV6-5
CDR3: CASTQPSTTEAFF
DNA: TGTGCCAGCACCCAGCCCTCGACCACTGAAGCTTTCTTT

J: TRBJ1-5
size: NA
D: NA
V: TRBV5-5
CDR3: CASSSGPSNQPQHF
DNA: TGTGCCAGCAGCTCGGGACCTAGCAATCAGCCCCAGCATTTT

J: TRBJ2-7
size: NA
D: NA
V: TRBV4-2
CDR3: CASSQVQGSYEQYF
DNA: TGTGCCAGCAGCCAAGTACAGGGTTCCTACGAGCAGTACTTC

J: TRBJ2-3
size: NA
D: TRBD2
V: TRBV3-1/TRBV3-2
CDR3: CASSQEATSGGRNTQYF
DNA: TGTGCCAGCAGCCAGGAAGCCACTAGCGGGGGTAGGAATACGCAGTATTTT

J: TRBJ1-1
size: NA
D: TRBD1
V: TRBV19
CDR3: CAAGGKVVNTEAFF
DNA: TGTGCCGCAGGGGGTAAGGTCGTGAACACTGAAGCTTTCTTT

J: TRBJ2-7
size: NA
D: NA
V: TRBV28
CDR3: CASSRLSSYEQYF
DNA: TGTGCCAGCAGCCGACTGAGCTCCTACGAGCAGTACTTC

J: TRBJ2-7
size: NA
D: TRBD2
V: TRBV5-1
CDR3: CASSSSGRNEQYF
DNA: TGCGCCAGCAGCTCTAGCGGGAGAAACGAGCAGTACTTC

J: TRBJ1-5
size: NA
D: NA
V: TRBV7-2
CDR3: CASSLVGRGTGHQPQHF
DNA: TGTGCCAGCAGCTTAGTAGGGAGAGGGACGGGACATCAGCCCCAGCATTTT

J: TRBJ2-7
size: NA
D: NA
V: TRBV5-1
CDR3: CASSFSRSYEQYF
DNA: TGCGCCAGCAGCTTCTCCAGATCCTACGAGCAGTACTTC

J: TRBJ1-1
size: NA
D: NA
V: TRBV11-3
CDR3: CASSLNWGTEAFF
DNA: TGTGCCAGCAGCTTAAATTGGGGGACTGAAGCTTTCTTT

J: TRBJ1-1
size: NA
D: NA
V: TRBV6-5
CDR3: CASSVRGGNTEAFF
DNA: TGTGCCAGCAGCGTCCGGGGAGGGAACACTGAAGCTTTCTTT

J: TRBJ2-3
size: once
D: NA
V: TRBV9
CDR3: CASSVGPNYTQYF
DNA: TGTGCCAGCAGCGTAGGGCCAAATTATACGCAGTATTTT

J: TRBJ1-4
size: NA
D: NA
V: TRBV7-2
CDR3: CASSPSYGADEKLFF
DNA: TGTGCCAGTAGCCCCAGTTATGGCGCTGATGAAAAACTGTTTTTT

J: TRBJ2-3
size: NA
D: TRBD2
V: TRBV6-2/TRBV6-3
CDR3: CASSPLAGGSDTQYF
DNA: TGTGCCAGCAGCCCTCTAGCGGGGGGATCAGATACGCAGTATTTT

J: TRBJ1-2
size: NA
D: NA
V: TRBV28
CDR3: CASSPDSYGYTF
DNA: TGTGCCAGCAGCCCCGACAGCTATGGCTACACCTTC

J: TRBJ2-7
size: NA
D: NA
V: TRBV5-6
CDR3: CASSPGSLGQYF
DNA: TGTGCCAGCAGCCCAGGGTCTCTGGGGCAGTACTTC

J: TRBJ2-1
size: NA
D: TRBD1
V: TRBV9
CDR3: CASSIGQGPYNEQFF
DNA: TGTGCCAGCAGCATTGGACAGGGGCCCTACAATGAGCAGTTCTTC

J: TRBJ2-2
size: NA
D: NA
V: TRBV2
CDR3: CASNQGGSNTGELFF
DNA: TGTGCCAGCAACCAGGGCGGGTCGAACACCGGGGAGCTGTTTTTT

J: TRBJ2-5
size: NA
D: TRBD2
V: TRBV5-1
CDR3: CASSDPKTSGTQETQYF
DNA: TGCGCCAGCAGCGATCCCAAGACTAGCGGGACGCAAGAGACCCAGTACTTC

J: TRBJ1-1
size: NA
D: NA
V: TRBV5-6
CDR3: CASSLQGILNTEAFF
DNA: TGTGCCAGCAGTCTGCAGGGGATCCTGAACACTGAAGCTTTCTTT

J: TRBJ1-1
size: NA
D: NA
V: TRBV4-1
CDR3: CASSQNGRDTEAFF
DNA: TGCGCCAGCAGCCAGAACGGCCGGGACACTGAAGCTTTCTTT

J: TRBJ1-3
size: NA
D: NA
V: TRBV3-1/TRBV3-2
CDR3: CASSPTRVTNSYGNTIYF
DNA: TGTGCCAGCAGCCCGACGAGGGTCACAAACTCTTATGGAAACACCATATATTTT

J: TRBJ2-7
size: NA
D: NA
V: TRBV6-5
CDR3: CASSLQSTLYEQYF
DNA: TGTGCCAGCAGTTTACAATCTACTCTCTACGAGCAGTACTTC

J: TRBJ2-1
size: NA
D: TRBD2
V: TRBV5-1
CDR3: CASSLAGTSGRNEQFF
DNA: TGCGCCAGCAGCTTGGCCGGGACTAGCGGGAGAAATGAGCAGTTCTTC